This paragraph reports one TCR beta chain. Its antigen remains unidentified. This sequence may be a read error, since a much larger clone differs from it by one base. This sample is drawn from a study of post-analysis software for immune sequencing data (dated by TCRdb to between 2015 and 2016). Turning to the overall study: Disease courses on record covered relapsing-remitting, secondary progressive and progressive-relapsing multiple sclerosis, though some patients had no subtype annotation. A subset of samples was prepared in parallel using single-end sample barcoding, then pooled and co-amplified after Illumina adapter ligation. The patient repertoires were set against under 13 previously published healthy control repertoires from donors whose ages ranged from roughly 6 to 27 years.

TCR beta repertoires were profiled from peripheral blood of 13 young patients with multiple sclerosis to demonstrate the VDJtools post-analysis software. The multiple sclerosis patients were children and adolescents ranging in age from about 6 to 17 years. At the junction V is shortened by 7 bases and J by 6 bases; bases outside the gene matches: 7. Taken from cysteine to phenylalanine, the CDR3 has 14 residues. Kept here is only the CDR3 DNA, which spans 42 bases and is read in frame from base 1. Library method: PCR. Instrument on record: Illumina HiSeq 2500. To reduce PCR and sequencing biases, unique molecular identifiers were incorporated into the TCR beta cDNA libraries. Approximately 500,000 cDNA molecules were obtained per 1 to 10 million input T cells, so each molecule approximated one T cell. The patient libraries were prepared and sequenced using the same protocol as the earlier healthy control dataset. Within a given batch, samples were prepared together, multiplexed and sequenced on the same HiSeq lane. In the paper's pipeline: MIGEC handled the raw barcoded reads, throwing out single-read molecular identifier groups before consensus assembly and CDR3 extraction. VDJtools was used for post-analysis of the clonotype tables, and diversity was normalized by down-sampling every dataset to the size of the smallest sample. In repertoire overlap clustering, CDR3 amino acid sequences, but not nucleotide sequences, were matched to correct batch-related cross-sample contamination. The public reads were quality trimmed at Q25 with fastp and then assembled into clones with MiXCR by TCRdb, keeping productive beta chains. Rows merge per CDR3 protein into single entries with the most common DNA and genes. TCRdb assigned the V and J calls; the authors' analysis was not used. In all, the sample holds approximately 160,000 distinct CDR3 sequences, and roughly 30% of those were seen once. About 1.6% of the sample goes to the ten largest clones.

Study-level results and caveats: Direct clustering with F measure showed strong co-clustering of samples prepared in the same batch, prompting a batch-effect correction. Patients showed significantly higher frequencies than controls for 4 or 5 TRBV segments, among them TRBV5-6, TRBV5-1 and TRBV20-1. Multiple sclerosis patients had significantly lower normalized Chao1 diversity than controls, a result that suggests substantial peripheral T-cell clonal expansion. The multiple sclerosis patient group was slightly younger than the control group.

The specimen sequenced was blood. The receptor was derived from a girl aged 10-17 years with multiple sclerosis. The chain joins TRBV12-3 or TRBV12-4 to TRBJ2-1; the central 9 bases match TRBD2. The CDR3 protein: CASTRSGRSNEQFF. The sequenced DNA: TGTGCCAGCACCAGAAGCGGGAGGTCCAATGAGCAGTTCTTC.